The TCR beta chain under discussion was sequenced for a study of CD8 T cells in ankylosing spondylitis. Study-wide results and caveats: Ankylosing spondylitis blood seemed to carry a telltale TCR beta motif made of several highly homologous variants. Some of these motif variants have turned up before, in reports on reactive arthritis synovial fluid and blood. The clones that were linked to disease were reported to be significantly enriched in matched synovial fluid samples from ankylosing spondylitis patients. A CD8+ phenotype characterized the disease-linked clones, which were relatively rare in peripheral blood.

To note about this clonotype: Its cognate antigen is unknown.

It was by quantitative 5'-RACE with molecular barcodes that TCR beta libraries were made. TCRdb recomputed calls from the 5' RACE reads with MiXCR, one row per CDR3 protein. The profile shows over 600,000 distinct CDR3 sequences, 15% to 20% of them singletons. V lost 0 bases, J lost 2 bases, and 12 bases lay in between. There are 16 residues in the CDR3. Germline V gene lookup returns CDR1 MNHEY and CDR2 SVGEGT. The sequencing sample was made of blood, either unsorted or a sorted T cell fraction (not recorded which). The chain joins TRBV6-2 or TRBV6-3 to TRBJ2-3; D may match TRBD1 or TRBD2 (5 bases each). The source is a male donor with ankylosing spondylitis. The CDR3 bases are TGTGCCAGCAGTTACTCTATGGGGACCATCACAGATACGCAGTATTTT. Translation: CASSYSMGTITDTQYF.